The 28 T cell receptor beta chains given below trace back to one sample, sequenced in a study of blood T cell repertoires in COVID-19. Measured with immunoSEQ multiplex PCR; TCRdb has only the in-frame clones, and not every one. In the table there are roughly 89,000 clones, about 80% of which are singletons. Sequencing was carried out using peripheral blood. These receptors came from a woman aged 70 to 79 with acute or convalescent COVID-19.

The DNA for the CDR3 is TGCAGCGTTTGGAGTGTGAACACTGAAGCTTTCTTT. It specifies CSVWSVNTEAFF. The chain is built from TRBV29-1 and TRBJ1-1; D uncertain. Germline V gene lookup returns CDR1 SQVTM and CDR2 ANQGSEA. The germline V and J ends were trimmed by 5 bases and 0 bases, with 7 bases remaining between them. This CDR3 is built from 12 residues.

This clone has only a few counts. This rearrangement joins TRBV29-1 to TRBJ1-6; a possible D gene is TRBD1 (6 bases). This CDR3 comprises 14 residues. Germline CDR1 is SQVTM and CDR2 is ANQGSEA. Deletions cut 6 bases from V and 7 bases from J, with 16 bases between. The CDR3 bases are TGCAGCGTCGGGACACAGGATCACAATTCACCCCTCCACTTT. Translation gives CSVGTQDHNSPLHF.

The rearrangement joins TRBV11-2 to TRBJ2-5, with TRBD1 matching over 10 bases. V was clipped by 5 bases and J by 0 bases; unmatched bases: 3. Germline CDR1 reads SGHAT; CDR2 reads FQNNGV. The CDR3 is made up of 15 amino acids. For the CDR3, the DNA is TGTGCCAGCAGCGAGGGACAGGGGTACCAAGAGACCCAGTACTTC. It is translated as CASSEGQGYQETQYF.

This chain uses TRBV11-3 with TRBJ2-1, with a possible D match to TRBD1 (5 bases). V dropped 5 bases and J dropped 5 bases, with 19 bases sitting between them. Germline V gives CDR1 SGHNT, CDR2 YENEEA. This CDR3 is built from 16 residues. The CDR3 here is CASSRTGEDTNNEQFF. CDR3 DNA sequence: TGTGCCAGCAGCCGCACAGGTGAAGACACCAACAATGAGCAGTTCTTC.

The chain couples TRBV12-3 or TRBV12-4 to TRBJ1-4; D uncertain. This CDR3 spans 12 amino acids. The V end was cut by 4 bases, the J end by 5 bases, with 5 bases between. CDR3 coding DNA: TGTGCCAGCAGTTGGAGGAATGAAAAACTGTTTTTT. Translating gives CASSWRNEKLFF.

This clone has only one observation. The chain is built from TRBV12-3 or TRBV12-4 and TRBJ1-5; D perhaps matches TRBD1 (5 bases). The CDR3 runs to 12 residues. The ends were cut back, 8 bases at V and 7 bases at J, with 12 bases in the middle. CDR3 nucleotide sequence: TGTGCCAGCTTTAGGGGAAGACAGCCCCAGCATTTT. Translated: CASFRGRQPQHF.

The chain is built from TRBV6-7 and TRBJ2-3; the match to TRBD2 covers 11 bases. TRBV6-7 belongs to the ORF category, with a function that is uncertain. V lost 2 bases, J lost 4 bases, and 14 bases stayed unmatched. CDR3 size: 19 residues. CDR3 DNA: TGTGCCAGCAGTTACCCACGCTCAGCGACTAGCGGGGAGGCAGATACGCAGTATTTT. It yields the protein CASSYPRSATSGEADTQYF.

The chain carries TRBV28 and TRBJ2-2, with D tentatively TRBD2 (5 bases). The CDR3 is 16 amino acids. Per the germline V gene, CDR1 is MDHEN and CDR2 is SYDVKM. Trimming removed 6 bases from V and 5 bases from J, with 19 bases in between. The CDR3 coding sequence is TGTGCCAGCAGCCCCTCCCGAGGGATGGGGACCGGGGAGCTGTTTTTT. Translating it yields CASSPSRGMGTGELFF.

The rearrangement uses TRBV6-5 and TRBJ2-2, with no clear D. Germline V gene sequence: CDR1 MNHEY, CDR2 SVGAGI. This CDR3 is built from 12 residues. V lost 6 bases to trimming and J lost 3 bases, with 5 bases between them. The chain's CDR3 is CASRLYTGELFF. DNA of the CDR3: TGTGCCAGCAGACTATACACCGGGGAGCTGTTTTTT.

The chain employs TRBV20-1 and TRBJ1-5; perhaps TRBD1 as D (6 bases). V was cut by 3 bases and J by 6 bases, with 12 bases left in between. CDR1 is DFQATT and CDR2 is SNEGSKA in the germline V gene (reference sequence). The CDR3 has 13 residues. CDR3 amino acids: CSASPIQGQPQHF. As DNA, the CDR3 is TGCAGTGCTAGTCCAATACAGGGTCAGCCCCAGCATTTT.

J is TRBJ2-1 and V is TRBV29-1; 7 nucleotides line up with TRBD2. Trimming cost V 5 bases and J 0 bases; bases outside gene matches: 16. The germline V gene has CDR1 SQVTM and CDR2 ANQGSEA. The CDR3 has 18 amino acids. The CDR3 loop reads CSVSFFPASGSSYNEQFF. Here the CDR3 DNA reads TGCAGCGTTTCCTTTTTTCCCGCTAGCGGAAGCTCCTACAATGAGCAGTTCTTC.

The chain is built from TRBV5-4 and TRBJ1-4; TRBD1 aligns across 8 bases. The V segment lost 4 bases and the J segment 8 bases; nucleotides outside the gene matches: 7. Germline V gene lookup returns CDR1 SGHNT and CDR2 YYREEE (reference sequence). CDR3 length: 14 amino acids. This chain's CDR3 is CASSQGQGREKLFF. The CDR3 coding sequence is TGTGCCAGCAGCCAAGGACAGGGACGAGAAAAACTGTTTTTT.

In the case of this clone: Different DNA sequences within this sample yield the same CDR3. The V call is TRBV10-3, the J call TRBJ2-2; tentative D call: TRBD1 (8 bases). Germline lookup yields CDR1 ENHRY and CDR2 SYGVKD. V was trimmed by 2 bases and J by 5 bases, leaving 12 bases between them. This CDR3 region has 15 residues. The CDR3 DNA sequence: TGTGCCATCAGTGAGGGACAGGGAGGGACCGGGGAGCTGTTTTTT. Translating gives CAISEGQGGTGELFF.

The chain is built from TRBV7-6 and TRBJ1-4, with TRBD1 matching over 7 bases. J was trimmed by 6 bases and V by 3 bases; bases with no gene match: 10. The CDR3 covers 16 residues. CDR1 and CDR2 from the germline V gene are SGHVS and FNYEAQ. The CDR3 DNA reads as TGTGCCAGCAGCTTGGTTCCCGGGACAGACGATGAAAAACTGTTTTTT. Protein product: CASSLVPGTDDEKLFF. Drawing the rest from reference TRBV7-6 and TRBJ1-4, the complete variable domain is GAGVSQSPRYKVTKRGQDVALRCDPISGHVSLYWYRQALGQGPEFLTYFNYEAQQDKSGLPNDRFSAERPEGSISTLTIQRTEQRDSAMYRCASSLVPGTDDEKLFFGSGTQLSVL.

CDR3 residues: CASSPGTSGASDTQYF. CDR3 nucleotide sequence: TGTGCCAGCAGCCCCGGGACTAGCGGGGCGTCAGATACGCAGTATTTT. The chain links TRBV5-4 to TRBJ2-3; TRBD2 matches 13 bases. Germline V gene sequence: CDR1 SGHNT, CDR2 YYREEE (reference sequence). The CDR3 covers 16 residues. V trimming: 4 bases; J trimming: 4 bases; junction bases outside the gene matches: 6.

This clone was seen a single time. The V and J genes are TRBV28 and TRBJ2-5, with TRBD1 as a possible D gene (6 bases). This CDR3 comprises 14 residues. Germline CDR1 reads MDHEN; CDR2 reads SYDVKM. The ends were cut back, 5 bases at V and 6 bases at J, with 16 bases in the middle. CDR3 sequence (DNA): TGTGCCAGCAGTACCAGGGACATGCGAAAGACCCAGTACTTC. Translated, it gives CASSTRDMRKTQYF.

The chain joins TRBV6-4 to TRBJ2-1, with TRBD2 matching over 9 bases. This CDR3 spans 15 amino acids. Germline V gene data show CDR1 as MRHNA and CDR2 as SNTAGT. V lost 4 bases, J lost 6 bases, and 7 bases stayed unmatched. The CDR3 reads CASSVLAGEGNEQFF. Written as DNA, the CDR3 is TGTGCCAGCAGTGTCTTAGCGGGAGAGGGCAATGAGCAGTTCTTC.

The V and J genes are TRBV9 and TRBJ1-3, with D maybe TRBD1 (5 bases). The CDR3 covers 14 residues. Trimming cost V 4 bases and J 9 bases, with 17 bases left between them. CDR1 and CDR2 (germline): SGDLS, YYNGEE. CDR3 coding DNA: TGTGCCAGCAGCCGCAGGGTTCAGGAAAGCACCATATATTTT. Its protein product is CASSRRVQESTIYF.

This chain links TRBV7-2 with TRBJ1-6; D remains ambiguous. Germline CDR1 and CDR2: SGHTA and FQGNSA. Trimming removed 1 base at V and 9 bases at J, with 10 bases between. CDR3 length equals 14 residues. The CDR3 region is CASSLGSGSSPLHF. The CDR3 DNA reads as TGTGCCAGCAGCTTAGGCAGCGGTAGTTCACCCCTCCACTTT. The entire variable domain, with the rest obtained from reference TRBV7-2 and TRBJ1-6, is as follows: GAGVSQSPSNKVTEKGKDVELRCDPISGHTALYWYRQSLGQGLEFLIYFQGNSAPDKSGLPSDRFSAERTGGSVSTLTIQRTQQEDSAVYLCASSLGSGSSPLHFGNGTRLTVT.

The chain carries TRBV21-1 and TRBJ2-7; the table names TRBD2, a call not compared with the DNA. TRBV21-1 is marked as a pseudogene. This CDR3 contains 15 residues. CDR3 amino acids: CASSKVSRYSYEQYF. In DNA, the CDR3 is TGTGCCAGCAGCAAAGTGAGCCGATACTCCTACGAGCAGTACTTC.

V and J are TRBV6-6 and TRBJ2-1; 8 bases are a match to TRBD2. Looked up from germline, CDR1 is MNHNY and CDR2 is SVGAGI (reference sequence). CDR3 length: 14 residues. The ends lost 6 bases at V and 9 bases at J; junction bases unmatched: 10. DNA of the CDR3: TGTGCCAGCAGCAACGGGAGGGATGGGACTGAGCAGTTCTTC. Its protein product is CASSNGRDGTEQFF.

CDR3 sequence (DNA): TGTGCCAGCAGTTTCCTTCAGGGGGTTGACGAGCAGTACTTC. Protein: CASSFLQGVDEQYF. The chain links TRBV28 to TRBJ2-7; 7 bases are shared with TRBD1. Trimming cost V 3 bases and J 5 bases; bases outside gene matches: 7. CDR3 length: 14 residues. The germline CDR1 and CDR2 sequences are MDHEN and SYDVKM. Full variable domain (remainder filled in from reference TRBV28 and TRBJ2-7): DVKVTQSSRYLVKRTGEKVFLECVQDMDHENMFWYRQDPGLGLRLIYFSYDVKMKEKGDIPEGYSVSREKKERFSLILESASTNQTSMYLCASSFLQGVDEQYFGPGTRLTVT.

This clone showed up just once. The rearrangement joins TRBV6-5 to TRBJ1-2; D might be TRBD1 (5 bases). The CDR3 runs 12 residues. Germline CDR1 is MNHEY and CDR2 is SVGAGI. Trimming took 5 bases from V and 4 from J, leaving 8 bases between them. The DNA of the CDR3 is TGTGCCAGCAGTCGCGGGGGCTATGGCTACACCTTC. Translating gives CASSRGGYGYTF.

CDR3: CASSGQGAGETQYF. The CDR3 nucleotides are TGTGCCAGCAGCGGACAGGGGGCGGGGGAGACCCAGTACTTC. The chain couples TRBV6-6 to TRBJ2-5; TRBD1 agrees at 11 bases. The trim removed 6 bases at V and 5 bases at J, leaving 5 bases unmatched. This CDR3 is 14 amino acids long. The germline V gene has CDR1 MNHNY and CDR2 SVGAGI (reference sequence).

The J gene is TRBJ1-4, the V gene TRBV7-2; no clear D gene. The CDR3 is 14 residues long. CDR1 and CDR2 from the germline V gene are SGHTA and FQGNSA. V lost 3 bases and J 0 bases, leaving 5 bases between the germline ends. The CDR3: CASSLAATNEKLFF. In DNA, the CDR3 is TGTGCCAGCAGCTTGGCAGCAACTAATGAAAAACTGTTTTTT.

The CDR3 is CASSLASGETEKLFF. DNA of the CDR3: TGTGCCAGCAGCTTAGCGAGCGGGGAGACTGAAAAACTGTTTTTT. This rearrangement joins TRBV7-9 to TRBJ1-4; D unclear. CDR3 size: 15 residues. The ends were cut back, 0 bases at V and 7 bases at J, with 12 bases in the middle. CDR1 and CDR2 (germline): SEHNR, FQNEAQ (reference sequence).

The chain combines TRBV12-5 with TRBJ2-1; 7 bases map to TRBD2. The CDR3 is 15 amino acids. Germline V gene data show CDR1 as LGHNT and CDR2 as FRNRAP. After removal of 3 bases from V and 6 bases from J, the junction contained 8 bases not matched to a gene. The DNA of the CDR3 is TGTGCTAGTGGTTTTGGAGGACTAGACATCAATGAGCAGTTCTTC. It translates to CASGFGGLDINEQFF.

The sample holds a few counts of this clone. The chain recombines TRBV3-1 (or the pseudogene TRBV3-2) with TRBJ1-5; TRBD1 agrees at 8 bases. The CDR3 length is 16 residues. The germline V gene has CDR1 LGHDT and CDR2 YNNKEL (reference sequence). With V trimmed by 0 bases and J by 7 bases, 8 bases remained unmatched. CDR3 DNA: TGTGCCAGCAGCCAAGATTTCGGACAGGGAGGACAGCCCCAGCATTTT. It codes for CASSQDFGQGGQPQHF.